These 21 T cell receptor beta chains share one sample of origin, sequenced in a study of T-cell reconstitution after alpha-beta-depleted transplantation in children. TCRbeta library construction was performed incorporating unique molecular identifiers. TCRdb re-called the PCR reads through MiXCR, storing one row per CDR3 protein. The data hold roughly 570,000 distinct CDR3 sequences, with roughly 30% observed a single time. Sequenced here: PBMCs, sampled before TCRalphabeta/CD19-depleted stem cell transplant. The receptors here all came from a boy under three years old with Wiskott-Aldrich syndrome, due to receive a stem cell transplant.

The CDR3 region is CASSLGSLYNEQFF. The CDR3 nucleotides are TGTGCCAGCAGCTTGGGTAGCCTGTACAATGAGCAGTTCTTC. The rearrangement uses TRBV5-5 and TRBJ2-1, with no clear D. The V end was cut by 0 bases, the J end by 4 bases, with 8 bases between. Per germline, CDR1 SGHKS and CDR2 YYEKEE (reference sequence). This CDR3 spans 14 amino acids. Full variable domain (rest looked up from reference TRBV5-5 and TRBJ2-1): DAGVTQSPTHLIKTRGQQVTLRCSPISGHKSVSWYQQVLGQGPQFIFQYYEKEERGRGNFPDRFSARQFPNYSSELNVNALLLGDSALYLCASSLGSLYNEQFFGPGTRLTVL.

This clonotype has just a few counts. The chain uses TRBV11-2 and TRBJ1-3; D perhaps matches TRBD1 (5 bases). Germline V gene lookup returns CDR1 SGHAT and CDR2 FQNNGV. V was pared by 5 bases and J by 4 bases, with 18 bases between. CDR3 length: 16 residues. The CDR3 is CASSRTEGPGGNTIYF. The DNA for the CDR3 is TGTGCCAGCAGCCGGACTGAGGGGCCTGGGGGAAACACCATATATTTT.

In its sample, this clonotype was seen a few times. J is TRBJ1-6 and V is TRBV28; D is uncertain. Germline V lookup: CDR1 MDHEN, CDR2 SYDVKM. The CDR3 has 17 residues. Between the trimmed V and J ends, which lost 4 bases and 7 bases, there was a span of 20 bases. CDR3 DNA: TGTGCCAGCAGTTCCCTCCTCGTTAGGGCGAGGAATTCACCCCTCCACTTT. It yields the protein CASSSLLVRARNSPLHF.

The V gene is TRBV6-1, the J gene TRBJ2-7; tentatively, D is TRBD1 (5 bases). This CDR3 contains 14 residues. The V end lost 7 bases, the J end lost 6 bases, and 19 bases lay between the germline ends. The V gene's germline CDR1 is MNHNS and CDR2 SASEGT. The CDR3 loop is CASTKGAGFREQYF. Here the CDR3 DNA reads TGTGCCAGCACGAAAGGGGCAGGGTTCCGCGAGCAGTACTTC.

This CDR3 is CSKGLAVSYEQYF. CDR3 nucleotide sequence: TGCAGTAAAGGACTAGCGGTCTCCTACGAGCAGTACTTC. The chain employs TRBV20-1 and TRBJ2-7; the match to TRBD2 covers 10 bases. The germline CDR1 and CDR2 sequences are DFQATT and SNEGSKA (reference sequence). The trim removed 8 bases at V and 0 bases at J, leaving 4 bases unmatched. The CDR3 length is 13 residues.

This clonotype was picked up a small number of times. The CDR3 bases are TGCAGTGCTAGTGGAGACAGGGGATCGAACTATGGCTACACCTTC. Protein sequence: CSASGDRGSNYGYTF. The chain links TRBV20-1 to TRBJ1-2, with 8 positions matching TRBD1. J gave up 2 bases and V 3 bases, and 8 bases lay outside the gene matches. The germline CDR1 and CDR2 sequences are DFQATT and SNEGSKA (reference sequence). CDR3 length: 15 residues.

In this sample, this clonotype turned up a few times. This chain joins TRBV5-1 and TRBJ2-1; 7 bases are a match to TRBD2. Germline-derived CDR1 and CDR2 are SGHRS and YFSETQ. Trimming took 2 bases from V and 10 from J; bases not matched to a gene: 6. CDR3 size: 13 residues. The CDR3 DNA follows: TGCGCCAGCAGCTTAACGAAAGCGGGAGAGCAGTTCTTC. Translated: CASSLTKAGEQFF.

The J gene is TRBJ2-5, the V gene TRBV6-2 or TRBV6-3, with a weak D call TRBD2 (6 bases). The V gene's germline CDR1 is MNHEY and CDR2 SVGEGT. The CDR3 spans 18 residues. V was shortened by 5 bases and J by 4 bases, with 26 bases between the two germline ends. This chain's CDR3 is CASSGPLASLDRGETQYF. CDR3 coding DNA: TGTGCCAGCAGTGGCCCTCTAGCGAGCCTCGATCGGGGAGAGACCCAGTACTTC.

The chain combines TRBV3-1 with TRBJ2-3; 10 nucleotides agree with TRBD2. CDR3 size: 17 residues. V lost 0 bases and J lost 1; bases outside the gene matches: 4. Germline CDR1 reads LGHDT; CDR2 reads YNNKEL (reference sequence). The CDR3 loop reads CASSQDPSGRGTDTQYF. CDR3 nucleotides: TGTGCCAGCAGCCAAGATCCGAGCGGGAGGGGCACAGATACGCAGTATTTT.

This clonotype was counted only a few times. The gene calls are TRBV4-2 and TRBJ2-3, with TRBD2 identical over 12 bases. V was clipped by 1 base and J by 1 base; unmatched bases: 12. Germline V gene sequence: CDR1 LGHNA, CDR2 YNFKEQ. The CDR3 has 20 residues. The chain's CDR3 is CASSQASQTSGRSGTDTQYF. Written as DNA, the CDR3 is TGTGCCAGCAGCCAAGCGAGCCAGACTAGCGGGAGATCAGGCACAGATACGCAGTATTTT.

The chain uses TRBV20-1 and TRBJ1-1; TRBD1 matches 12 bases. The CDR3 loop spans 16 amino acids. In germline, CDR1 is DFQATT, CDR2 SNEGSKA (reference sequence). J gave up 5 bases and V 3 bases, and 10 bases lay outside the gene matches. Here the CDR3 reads CSASNRDRGRRTEAFF. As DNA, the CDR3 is TGCAGTGCTAGCAACCGGGACAGGGGGCGTAGGACTGAAGCTTTCTTT.

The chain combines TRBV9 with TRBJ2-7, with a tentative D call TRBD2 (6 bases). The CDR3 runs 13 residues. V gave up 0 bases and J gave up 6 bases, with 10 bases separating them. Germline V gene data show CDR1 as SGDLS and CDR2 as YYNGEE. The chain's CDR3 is CASSVGAGLEQYF. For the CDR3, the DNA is TGTGCCAGCAGCGTAGGAGCGGGCCTCGAGCAGTACTTC.

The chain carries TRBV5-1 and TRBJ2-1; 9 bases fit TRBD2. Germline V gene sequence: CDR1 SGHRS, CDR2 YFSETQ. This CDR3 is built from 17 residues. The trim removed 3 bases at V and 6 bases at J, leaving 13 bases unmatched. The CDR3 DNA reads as TGCGCCAGCAGCTCCCCAGGGGGGCTAGCGGGACTCAATGAGCAGTTCTTC. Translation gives CASSSPGGLAGLNEQFF.

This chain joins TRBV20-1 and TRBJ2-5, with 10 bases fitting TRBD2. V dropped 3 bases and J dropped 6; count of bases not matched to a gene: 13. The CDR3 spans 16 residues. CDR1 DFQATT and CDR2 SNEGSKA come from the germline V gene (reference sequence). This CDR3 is CSASLLLAGVSKTQYF. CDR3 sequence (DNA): TGCAGTGCTAGCCTCCTTCTAGCGGGAGTGTCTAAGACCCAGTACTTC.

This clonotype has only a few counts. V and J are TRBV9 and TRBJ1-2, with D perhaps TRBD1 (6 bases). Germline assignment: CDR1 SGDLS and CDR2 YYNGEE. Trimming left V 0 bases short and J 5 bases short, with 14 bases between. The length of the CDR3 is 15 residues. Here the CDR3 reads CASSVGQGKEYGYTF. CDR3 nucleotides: TGTGCCAGCAGCGTAGGGCAGGGGAAAGAGTATGGCTACACCTTC. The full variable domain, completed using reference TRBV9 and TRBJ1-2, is DSGVTQTPKHLITATGQRVTLRCSPRSGDLSVYWYQQSLDQGLQFLIQYYNGEERAKGNILERFSAQQFPDLHSELNLSSLELGDSALYFCASSVGQGKEYGYTFGSGTRLTVV.

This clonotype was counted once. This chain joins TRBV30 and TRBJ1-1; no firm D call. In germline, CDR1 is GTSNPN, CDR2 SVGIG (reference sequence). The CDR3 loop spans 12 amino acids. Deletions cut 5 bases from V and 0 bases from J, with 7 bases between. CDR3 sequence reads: CAWRRLNTEAFF. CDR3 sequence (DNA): TGTGCCTGGCGTAGGTTGAACACTGAAGCTTTCTTT. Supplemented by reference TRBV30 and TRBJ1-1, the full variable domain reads SQTIHQWPATLVQPVGSPLSLECTVEGTSNPNLYWYRQAAGRGLQLLFYSVGIGQISSEVPQNLSASRPQDRQFILSSKKLLLSDSGFYLCAWRRLNTEAFFGQGTRLTVV.

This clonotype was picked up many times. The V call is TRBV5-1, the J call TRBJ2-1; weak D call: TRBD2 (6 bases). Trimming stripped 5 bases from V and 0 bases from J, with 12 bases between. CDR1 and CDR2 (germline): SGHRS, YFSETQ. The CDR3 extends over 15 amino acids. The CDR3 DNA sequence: TGCGCCAGCAGGCTCGGGGGTGGCTCCTACAATGAGCAGTTCTTC. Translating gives CASRLGGGSYNEQFF.

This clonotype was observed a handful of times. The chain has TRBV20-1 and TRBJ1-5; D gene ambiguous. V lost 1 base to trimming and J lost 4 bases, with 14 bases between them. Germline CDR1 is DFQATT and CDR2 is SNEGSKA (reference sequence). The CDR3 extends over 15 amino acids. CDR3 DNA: TGCAGTGCTAGAGTCGGCGGGCAGACAAATCAGCCCCAGCATTTT. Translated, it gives CSARVGGQTNQPQHF.

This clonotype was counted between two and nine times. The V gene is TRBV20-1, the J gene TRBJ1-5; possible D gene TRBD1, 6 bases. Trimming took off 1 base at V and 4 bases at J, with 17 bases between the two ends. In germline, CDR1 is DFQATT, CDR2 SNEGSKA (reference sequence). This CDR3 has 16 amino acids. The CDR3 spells CSARVPPGHQNQPQHF. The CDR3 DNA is TGCAGTGCTAGAGTCCCCCCGGGACACCAAAATCAGCCCCAGCATTTT.

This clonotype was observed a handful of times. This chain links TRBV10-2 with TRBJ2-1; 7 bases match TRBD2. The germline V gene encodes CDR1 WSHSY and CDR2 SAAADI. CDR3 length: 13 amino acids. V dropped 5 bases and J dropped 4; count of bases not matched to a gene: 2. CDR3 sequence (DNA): TGCGCCAGCAGTCGACTAGCTTACAATGAGCAGTTCTTC. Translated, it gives CASSRLAYNEQFF.

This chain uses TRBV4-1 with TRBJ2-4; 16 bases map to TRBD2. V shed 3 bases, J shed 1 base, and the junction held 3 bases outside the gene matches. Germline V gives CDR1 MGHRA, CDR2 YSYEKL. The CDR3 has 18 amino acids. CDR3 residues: CASSQGLAGGPAKNIQYF. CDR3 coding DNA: TGCGCCAGCAGCCAGGGACTAGCGGGAGGGCCGGCCAAAAACATTCAGTACTTC.